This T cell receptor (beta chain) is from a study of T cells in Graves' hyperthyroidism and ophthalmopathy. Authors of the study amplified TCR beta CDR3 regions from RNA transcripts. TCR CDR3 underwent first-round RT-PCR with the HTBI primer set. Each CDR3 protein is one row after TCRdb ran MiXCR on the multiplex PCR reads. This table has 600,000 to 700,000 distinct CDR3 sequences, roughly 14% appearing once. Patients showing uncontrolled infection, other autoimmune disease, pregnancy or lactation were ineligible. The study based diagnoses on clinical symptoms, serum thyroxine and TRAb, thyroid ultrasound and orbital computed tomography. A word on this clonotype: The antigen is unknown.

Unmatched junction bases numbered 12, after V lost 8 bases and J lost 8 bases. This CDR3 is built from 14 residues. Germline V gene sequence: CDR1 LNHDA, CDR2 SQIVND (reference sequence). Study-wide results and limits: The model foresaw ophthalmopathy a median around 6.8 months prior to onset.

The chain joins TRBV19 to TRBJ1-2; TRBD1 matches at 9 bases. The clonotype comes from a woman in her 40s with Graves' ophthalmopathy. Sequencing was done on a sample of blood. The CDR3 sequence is CASEATGQGEGYTF. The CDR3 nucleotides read TGTGCCAGTGAAGCCACGGGACAGGGTGAAGGCTACACCTTC.